Shown below are 3 T cell receptor beta chains from a single sample sequenced in a study of T-cell memory formation after mild COVID-19. TCRdb analysed the 5' RACE reads with MiXCR anew, one entry per CDR3 protein. Of around 250,000 distinct CDR3 sequences in the sample, just over 15% were seen once. Sequencing was performed on PBMCs or a T cell subset sorted from them (not recorded which). The receptors shown here come from an adult woman who had mild COVID-19 (a few samples of this study predate the infection). Cell type and time point are not known.

This rearrangement joins TRBV7-2 to TRBJ1-1, with D possibly being TRBD1 (5 bases). The CDR3 runs 13 residues. Trimming took 3 bases from V and 10 from J, leaving 15 bases between them. Germline V lookup: CDR1 SGHTA, CDR2 FQGNSA. The DNA for the CDR3 is TGTGCCAGCAGCTTCCCAGGGACGCGGGGAGCTTTCTTT. This encodes CASSFPGTRGAFF.

This clonotype was counted between two and nine times. The V call is TRBV5-6, the J call TRBJ2-7; tentatively, D is TRBD2 (6 bases). The CDR3 contains 15 residues. Trimming stripped 6 bases from V and 6 bases from J, with 22 bases between. CDR1 is SGHDT and CDR2 is YYEEEE in the germline V gene. The CDR3 DNA reads TGTGCCAGCAAGACCTCCGGGAGATCCGTCGCCGAGCAGTACTTC. Protein: CASKTSGRSVAEQYF.

This chain uses TRBV24-1 with TRBJ2-3; D is perhaps TRBD2 (5 bases). Germline V gives CDR1 KGHDR, CDR2 SFDVKD. V shed 5 bases and J shed 5 bases, with 16 bases lying between them. CDR3 length: 15 amino acids. Here the CDR3 DNA reads TGTGCCACCAGTGCTTACCCGGGGTCAGGAGATACGCAGTATTTT. This codes for CATSAYPGSGDTQYF.